This T cell receptor (beta chain) stems from a study of vaccination effects on CD4 cells after COVID-19. Study information: Either the mRNA-1273 or the BNT162b2 vaccine was given to participants as two doses.

Profiling relied on immunoSEQ multiplex PCR, and the TCRdb table lists in-frame clones only, not all of them. The sample yields roughly 50,000 clones, approximately 79% seen once. In regard to this clone: No antigen is known for it.

Antigen-specific CD4+ T cells expanded by the ViraFEST assay with viral peptide pools were then sequenced. Investigators separated out CD4+ T cells once around eleven days of culture had passed. It was with 10 IU/ml IL-2 and 10 ug/ml peptides that two million PBMC per well were cultured. Cells had half their medium changed to IL-2 medium on days 3 and 7. Study-wide results and limits: There was only 1 of 255 vaccine-induced clones in healthy vaccinees that cross-reacted with common cold coronaviruses.

CDR1 is WSHSY, CDR2 SAAADI, per germline. V dropped 8 bases and J dropped 6 bases, with 14 bases sitting between them. This CDR3 contains 13 residues. The sequence derives from a human donor who received a COVID-19 vaccine. The sample consisted of CD4+ T cells from PBMCs cultured with HCoV-229E spike peptides, taken before COVID-19 vaccination. The chain combines TRBV10-2 with TRBJ2-1; weak D call: TRBD2 (6 bases). CDR3 residues: CASSWAGGNEQFF. In nucleotides, the CDR3 is TGCGCCAGCTCGTGGGCCGGGGGCAATGAGCAGTTCTTC.